The rows below give T cell receptor beta chains drawn from one sample of a study of cytomegalovirus exposure and HLA in healthy donors. Assay: immunoSEQ multiplex PCR; the TCRdb copy retains only in-frame clones and omits some. Of around 170,000 clones listed, around four fifths were seen once; the top ten hold approximately 1.4%. Sequenced input: PBMCs. These TCRs come from a woman younger than 35 in good health and CMV-seronegative. Both conserved end residues are part of each CDR3. D genes are given only for firm matches. Clone size is stated in some rows and not others, as once, few, many or a class when expanded.

cdr3_nt,cdr3_aa,v_call,d_call,j_call,clone_size
TGTGCCAGCAGCTTAGGCGGCTCCCAGGAGACCCAGTACTTC,CASSLGGSQETQYF,TRBV11-3,-,TRBJ2-5,-
TGTGCCAGCAGCCGCACTGGGACTCAAAAAGGGGAAAAACTGTTTTTT,CASSRTGTQKGEKLFF,TRBV28,-,TRBJ1-4,few
TGTGCCAGCAGCCCAATGGGGGGGCTTAATTCACCCCTCCACTTT,CASSPMGGLNSPLHF,TRBV6-5,-,TRBJ1-6,-
TGTTCCAGCAGCCAATCCCGGGAACGAACTGAAGCTTTCTTT,CSSSQSRERTEAFF,TRBV7-3,-,TRBJ1-1,-
TGTGCCAGCAGTGGGGACAGGGGGAGTGGTTCACCCCTCCACTTT,CASSGDRGSGSPLHF,TRBV25-1,TRBD1,TRBJ1-6,-
TGTGCCAGCAGTTACTTTAGCGGGGGAACAGATACGCAGTATTTT,CASSYFSGGTDTQYF,TRBV6-6,TRBD2,TRBJ2-3,-
TGTGCCAGCAGCCGACGTCAGTACCCGGGGAACACTGAAGCTTTCTTT,CASSRRQYPGNTEAFF,TRBV21-1,-,TRBJ1-1,-
TGTGCCAGCAGCGTTAATGGACAGGGGAATGAAAAACTGTTTTTT,CASSVNGQGNEKLFF,TRBV7-2,TRBD1,TRBJ1-4,-
TGCAGCGTTCGGGACACCTACGAGCAGTACTTC,CSVRDTYEQYF,TRBV29-1,-,TRBJ2-7,-
TGTGCCAGTAGCCAACTCTTAGACAGGCCGAATACGCAGTATTTT,CASSQLLDRPNTQYF,TRBV19,-,TRBJ2-3,-
TGTGCCACCAGCAGAGGAAGAAACAGAGAAGCTTTCTTT,CATSRGRNREAFF,TRBV15,-,TRBJ1-1,few
TGTGCCACCTGGCGGCAGCGTAGCAATCAGCCCCAGCATTTT,CATWRQRSNQPQHF,TRBV28,-,TRBJ1-5,-
TGTGCCAGCTCACCAGCGGCCAGGGTACAGGAGACCCAGTACTTC,CASSPAARVQETQYF,TRBV18,-,TRBJ2-5,-
TGTGCCAGCACCCCGGGGGGGACAGGGGGTTTCGAGCAGTACTTC,CASTPGGTGGFEQYF,TRBV6-1,TRBD1,TRBJ2-7,few
TGCGCCAGCGGGCCAGGGCAAACCTCTGGAAACACCATATATTTT,CASGPGQTSGNTIYF,TRBV5-1,-,TRBJ1-3,once
TGCAGCGTTGCGGGACAGCCCGATCAGCCCCAGCATTTT,CSVAGQPDQPQHF,TRBV29-1,TRBD1,TRBJ1-5,-
TGCGCCAGCAGTCCTAAAGTGGGGACAGGGATTTTAAATGAGCAGTTCTTC,CASSPKVGTGILNEQFF,TRBV5-1,TRBD1,TRBJ2-1,once
TGTGCCAGCAGCGATACAGGGGGAAATCAGCCCCAGCATTTT,CASSDTGGNQPQHF,TRBV9,TRBD1,TRBJ1-5,-
TGTGCCAGCAGTTACGCCGCGGGCCGTGGCTACACCTTC,CASSYAAGRGYTF,TRBV6-5,-,TRBJ1-2,once
TGTGCCAGTAGTAGCGGGGGGACGAACACCGGGGAGCTGTTTTTT,CASSSGGTNTGELFF,TRBV19,TRBD2,TRBJ2-2,-
TGCAGCACGGGACAGGCTAACTATGGCTACACCTTC,CSTGQANYGYTF,TRBV29-1,TRBD1,TRBJ1-2,-
TGTGCCAGCTCACCCGCCAGGGTCATACACGAGCAGTACTTC,CASSPARVIHEQYF,TRBV18,-,TRBJ2-7,few
TGTGCCAGCAGTGCCGGCGGGACAGGGGTTCGGGGCACCATATATTTT,CASSAGGTGVRGTIYF,TRBV28,TRBD1,TRBJ1-3,-
TGCGCCAGCAGCTCCGCGACTGTAGCGGGGGGGCGCGGATATACGCAGTATTTT,CASSSATVAGGRGYTQYF,TRBV5-1,TRBD2,TRBJ2-3,-
TGTGCCAGCAGCTATAAGGGAGGGTCCTACGAGCAGTACTTC,CASSYKGGSYEQYF,TRBV11-3,TRBD2,TRBJ2-7,-
TGCGCCAGCTGCTCGCAGACTAGCGGGGAACCGTCGAACACCGGGGAGCTGTTTTTT,CASCSQTSGEPSNTGELFF,TRBV10-2,TRBD2,TRBJ2-2,-
TGCGCCAGCAGTCGGCTAGCGGGGGTACTCTCTTACGAGCAGTACTTC,CASSRLAGVLSYEQYF,TRBV10-2,TRBD2,TRBJ2-7,-
TGTGCCAGCAGGGGACAGGTGGGGGGGACTAATGAAAAACTGTTTTTT,CASRGQVGGTNEKLFF,TRBV6-6,TRBD1,TRBJ1-4,-
TGTGCCGGTAGACAGGAAGCCTCCTATAATTCACCCCTCCACTTT,CAGRQEASYNSPLHF,TRBV2,-,TRBJ1-6,once
TGTGCCAGCAGCTGGGAAGACAGGGGGACTAACTATGGCTACACCTTC,CASSWEDRGTNYGYTF,TRBV5-6,TRBD1,TRBJ1-2,-
TGTTCCAGCAGCTTAGTTCCCTCAGGAACGGTTGCACCCCTCCACTTT,CSSSLVPSGTVAPLHF,TRBV7-9,-,TRBJ1-6,-
TGTGCCAGCAGCGCCATGGACAGTAGCAATCAGCCCCAGCATTTT,CASSAMDSSNQPQHF,TRBV7-9,-,TRBJ1-5,-
TGTGCCAGCAGTCTACTTTGGGGGGGCACAGATACGCAGTATTTT,CASSLLWGGTDTQYF,TRBV6-5,-,TRBJ2-3,-
TGTGCCAGCTCACCACCGAACGGGTACCAAGAGACCCAGTACTTC,CASSPPNGYQETQYF,TRBV18,-,TRBJ2-5,-
TGTGCCAGCAGGACAGGGGGAGTCCTCACTTCCTACGAGCAGTACTTC,CASRTGGVLTSYEQYF,TRBV28,TRBD1,TRBJ2-7,few
TGTGCCAGCAGTGAGAGGGGGATGGAAACTGAAGCTTTCTTT,CASSERGMETEAFF,TRBV2,-,TRBJ1-1,-
TGTGCCAGCAGCTTAGGGGCGTGGGACACCGGGGAGCTGTTTTTT,CASSLGAWDTGELFF,TRBV7-2,-,TRBJ2-2,once
TGTGCCAGCAGTTTGAAACAGCCAAACTACGAGCAGTACTTC,CASSLKQPNYEQYF,TRBV28,-,TRBJ2-7,-
TGCGCCAGCAGCGACCCGGGACTAGCGGGGGCCCAAGAGACCCAGTACTTC,CASSDPGLAGAQETQYF,TRBV5-1,TRBD2,TRBJ2-5,-
TGTGCCAGCAGTGTTGACAGGAACACTGAAGCTTTCTTT,CASSVDRNTEAFF,TRBV6-1,-,TRBJ1-1,-
TGTGCCAGCAGACCCCATCCGGGGAAGGGTACAGATACGCAGTATTTT,CASRPHPGKGTDTQYF,TRBV28,-,TRBJ2-3,-
TGTGCCAGCGAGGAGGGGGCGCGGACAAGTAATTCACCCCTCCACTTT,CASEEGARTSNSPLHF,TRBV7-2,TRBD1,TRBJ1-6,-
TGTGCCAGCAGCCACAGGGGTTGGAACTATGGCTACACCTTC,CASSHRGWNYGYTF,TRBV5-8,TRBD1,TRBJ1-2,-
TGCAGCGTTGAATTAGGGGGCCACGGTACGCAGTATTTT,CSVELGGHGTQYF,TRBV29-1,TRBD1,TRBJ2-3,-
TGTGCCAGCAGTCGACAGGGGACTGGAAACACCATATATTTT,CASSRQGTGNTIYF,TRBV6-5,TRBD1,TRBJ1-3,-